This T cell receptor beta chain is from a study of cytomegalovirus exposure and HLA in healthy donors. General study results and limits: Earlier analysis yielded a pattern in which most TCR beta V segments were productive about 87% or about 30% of the time.

PCR involved 60 Vbeta and 13 Jbeta primers. TCRdb's table, derived via immunoSEQ multiplex PCR, lists solely in-frame clones and lacks some. The table records 150,000 to 200,000 clones, about 84% of them present only once. For this clone: Its target is not known.

The sequencing sample was made of PBMCs. This clonotype was obtained from a middle-aged man in good health and CMV-seronegative.

CDR3 coding DNA: TGTGCCAGCTTAGGGCCGGGGGGTATGGTCGCCGGGGAGCTGTTTTTT. It yields the protein CASLGPGGMVAGELFF. V and J are TRBV2 and TRBJ2-2; TRBD2 aligns across 7 bases. Trimming took 8 bases from V and 6 from J; bases not matched to a gene: 15. Germline V gene data show CDR1 as SNHLY and CDR2 as FYNNEI. The CDR3 is made up of 16 amino acids.